The rows below give T cell receptor beta chains drawn from one sample of a study of cytomegalovirus exposure and HLA in healthy donors. Sequencing used immunoSEQ multiplex PCR; TCRdb keeps in-frame clones, though not all of them. The table shows 150,000 to 200,000 clones, with 75% to 85% occurring only once. Sequenced sample: PBMCs. The receptors were sampled from a girl aged 2 to 10 in good health and CMV-seropositive. The CDR3 runs from the conserved cysteine through the conserved F or W. D genes are given only for firm matches.

CDR3nt	CDR3aa	d_gene	j_gene	v_gene
TGTGCCAGCAGTACGACGGGGGGACCCTACGAGCAGTACTTC	CASSTTGGPYEQYF	TRBD2	TRBJ2-7	TRBV9
TGTGCCAGCAGCCTCTCGGCCCCAGGGGCGGCGGCTAACTATGGCTACACCTTC	CASSLSAPGAAANYGYTF	-	TRBJ1-2	TRBV7-3
TGTGCCAGCAGCTTAGCGTTGGGACAGGCCTCCTACGAGCAGTACTTC	CASSLALGQASYEQYF	TRBD1	TRBJ2-7	TRBV7-8
TGCGCCAGCAGCTCGGGACAGGGCTCTGGAAACACCATATATTTT	CASSSGQGSGNTIYF	TRBD1	TRBJ1-3	TRBV5-1
TGCAGCGTCGACGGACCAATGGACAGGGGGCGCTTACAAGGCTACACCTTC	CSVDGPMDRGRLQGYTF	TRBD1	TRBJ1-2	TRBV29-1
TGTGCCAGCAGCGTAGACGGGAGATACAATGAGCAGTTCTTC	CASSVDGRYNEQFF	-	TRBJ2-1	TRBV9
TGCGCCAGCAGCTTAGGGAACAGGGGCGTGGAGACCCAGTACTTC	CASSLGNRGVETQYF	TRBD1	TRBJ2-5	TRBV5-1
TGTGCCAGCAGACAAACAGCCACCTATGGCTACACCTTC	CASRQTATYGYTF	-	TRBJ1-2	TRBV28
TGTGCCAGCCGTTCAGGGGGAACTAATGAAAAACTGTTTTTT	CASRSGGTNEKLFF	TRBD1	TRBJ1-4	TRBV5-4
TGTGCCTGGAGTGACGGAGGGCATAGGTGCGAGCAGTACTTC	CAWSDGGHRCEQYF	-	TRBJ2-7	TRBV30
TGCGCCAGCAGCTCGGGACAGGGGGTTAGGGATACAATGAACACTGAAGCTTTCTTT	CASSSGQGVRDTMNTEAFF	TRBD1	TRBJ1-1	TRBV5-1
TGCGCCAGCAGCTTTAGCGGGAGGGCCCGTGATGAGCAGTTCTTC	CASSFSGRARDEQFF	TRBD2	TRBJ2-1	TRBV5-1
TGTGCCAGTAGTCAGGGCCGGATCAATCAGCCCCAGCATTTT	CASSQGRINQPQHF	-	TRBJ1-5	TRBV19
TGTGCCATCAGTGAGCAGGGTTCGATGATGAACACTGAAGCTTTCTTT	CAISEQGSMMNTEAFF	-	TRBJ1-1	TRBV10-3
TGTGCCAGCAGTTTCCAGGGTATCACTGAAGCTTTCTTT	CASSFQGITEAFF	-	TRBJ1-1	TRBV5-4
TGTGCCTGGAGTACGGCTAGCGGGAGTAAAGAGACCCAGTACTTC	CAWSTASGSKETQYF	TRBD2	TRBJ2-5	TRBV30
TGTGCCAGCAGCCGCGGCCTGAACACTGAAGCTTTCTTT	CASSRGLNTEAFF	-	TRBJ1-1	TRBV7-3
TGCGCCAGCAGCCCCCTCCCTCTTACAGGGAATGGCTACACCTTC	CASSPLPLTGNGYTF	-	TRBJ1-2	TRBV5-1
TGTGCCAGCAGCTTGGGTGGAGGGAGGCAGCCCCAGCATTTT	CASSLGGGRQPQHF	-	TRBJ1-5	TRBV5-8
TGCAGCGTTGGGCTCGGAAACACCATATATTTT	CSVGLGNTIYF	-	TRBJ1-3	TRBV29-1
TGTGCCAGCAGTCTACCTAGTCCCTACAATGAGCAGTTCTTC	CASSLPSPYNEQFF	-	TRBJ2-1	TRBV6-5
TGTGCCAGCAGTCCCTGGGACAGACGGGAGACCCAGTACTTC	CASSPWDRRETQYF	TRBD1	TRBJ2-5	TRBV27
TGTGCCAGCAGTCCCAGGACAGGGAGGATCTATGGCTACACCTTC	CASSPRTGRIYGYTF	TRBD1	TRBJ1-2	TRBV7-3